This T cell receptor beta chain came from a study of CD4 and CD8 cells across lung adenocarcinoma regions. TCRdb ran MiXCR on the PCR reads and lists one entry per CDR3 protein. In the table there are around 25,000 distinct CDR3 sequences, almost 50% of which are singletons. The patients had localized lung adenocarcinoma, a non-small cell subtype. This clonotype was picked up many times. This TCR was sampled from a male donor with lung adenocarcinoma. The CD4 and CD8 labels of this study may be unreliable. What was sequenced was CD8+ T cells from the center of a lung tumor.

Here the CDR3 reads CAISESGGSGANVLTF. In DNA, the CDR3 is TGTGCCATCAGTGAGTCGGGGGGGTCTGGGGCCAACGTCCTGACTTTC. This chain uses TRBV10-3 with TRBJ2-6; 7 bases align to TRBD2. The germline gives CDR1 ENHRY, CDR2 SYGVKD. Trimming removed 0 bases from V and 1 base from J; junction bases left unmatched: 0. This CDR3 is built from 16 residues.